One and the same sample provided the 26 T cell receptor beta chains below, sequenced in a study of blood T cell repertoires in COVID-19. Repertoires were generated with immunoSEQ multiplex PCR, while TCRdb's copy carries only in-frame clones and drops some. In the table there are roughly 180,000 clones, more than 85% of which are singletons. The source material was peripheral blood. Every receptor here comes from an older man with active or convalescent COVID-19.

This clone has more than one count but fewer than ten. This chain uses TRBV6-6 with TRBJ1-5; tentatively, D is TRBD1 (5 bases). Trimming shortened V by 6 bases and J by 0 bases, and 15 bases separated the two germline ends. This CDR3 has 16 residues. Germline CDR1 is MNHNY and CDR2 is SVGAGI (reference sequence). CDR3 DNA sequence: TGTGCCAGCAGCCCTACCGGACAACTTAGCAATCAGCCCCAGCATTTT. It translates to CASSPTGQLSNQPQHF.

The chain combines TRBV18 with TRBJ1-2; the match to TRBD1 covers 7 bases. Germline-derived CDR1 and CDR2 are KGHSH and LQKENI. V trimming: 1 base; J trimming: 8 bases; junction bases outside the gene matches: 7. The CDR3 extends over 14 amino acids. The CDR3 sequence: CASSPQGAREGYTF. The CDR3 nucleotides read TGTGCCAGCTCACCACAGGGGGCACGAGAAGGCTACACCTTC.

V is TRBV28 and J is TRBJ1-4; weak D call: TRBD1 (5 bases). CDR3 length equals 14 residues. The germline gives CDR1 MDHEN, CDR2 SYDVKM. Between the trimmed V and J ends, which lost 3 bases and 8 bases, there was a span of 13 bases. The CDR3 nucleotides read TGTGCCAGCAGTTTGTGGCAGGGTGACGAAAAACTGTTTTTT. Translated, it gives CASSLWQGDEKLFF.

The sample holds one count of this clone. The J gene is TRBJ1-2, the V gene TRBV18, with a tentative D call TRBD1 (5 bases). This CDR3 contains 16 residues. Germline CDR1 and CDR2: KGHSH and LQKENI. Trimming pared 3 bases from V and 8 bases from J, leaving 22 bases between. In DNA form, the CDR3 reads TGTGCCAGCTCACCGATTCGGGGGGTACGCTCTGGGGGCTACACCTTC. It yields the protein CASSPIRGVRSGGYTF.

J is TRBJ2-7 and V is TRBV25-1, with D perhaps TRBD2 (6 bases). Between the trimmed V and J ends, which lost 6 bases and 1 base, there was a span of 13 bases. From germline, CDR1 is MGHDK and CDR2 SYGVNS. The length of the CDR3 is 14 residues. This chain's CDR3 is CASSGTGESYEQYF. CDR3 coding DNA: TGTGCCAGCAGCGGGACGGGAGAATCCTACGAGCAGTACTTC.

The rearrangement joins TRBV30 to TRBJ2-2; weak D call: TRBD2 (5 bases). Trimming cost V 0 bases and J 6 bases, with 17 bases left between them. Germline lookup yields CDR1 GTSNPN and CDR2 SVGIG (reference sequence). The CDR3 has 16 amino acids. CDR3 region: CAWSVYFFRDSGELFF. DNA of the CDR3: TGTGCCTGGAGTGTATACTTTTTCCGGGATTCCGGGGAGCTGTTTTTT.

This chain's CDR3 is CATSRDYSEAFF. The CDR3 region has the DNA TGTGCCACCAGCAGAGACTACAGTGAAGCTTTCTTT. The chain employs TRBV15 and TRBJ1-1; D gene ambiguous. CDR1 is LNHNV and CDR2 is YYDKDF in the germline V gene (reference sequence). CDR3 length: 12 residues. The V end lost 0 bases, the J end lost 7 bases, and 6 bases lay between the germline ends.

This sequence joins TRBV7-9 and TRBJ2-1; TRBD2 matches at 8 bases. The CDR3 spans 13 residues. Germline V lookup: CDR1 SEHNR, CDR2 FQNEAQ (reference sequence). V dropped 5 bases and J dropped 7; count of bases not matched to a gene: 4. The CDR3: CASSRRGGNEQFF. CDR3 bases: TGTGCCAGCAGCCGCCGGGGGGGAAATGAGCAGTTCTTC.

The chain has TRBV3-1 (or the pseudogene TRBV3-2) and TRBJ2-7; 7 bases agree with TRBD2. V lost 2 bases, J lost 4 bases, and 8 bases stayed unmatched. Germline lookup yields CDR1 LGHDT and CDR2 YNNKEL (reference sequence). The CDR3 contains 15 residues. The DNA of the CDR3 is TGTGCCAGCAGCCAACGGTGGGAGGGTCGGTACGAGCAGTACTTC. Encoded protein: CASSQRWEGRYEQYF.

This sequence joins TRBV28 and TRBJ1-2; D remains unclear. Trimming took off 5 bases at V and 5 bases at J, with 3 bases between the two ends. From germline, CDR1 is MDHEN and CDR2 SYDVKM. This CDR3 has 10 amino acids. CDR3: CASSRYGYTF. The CDR3 region has the DNA TGTGCCAGCAGTCGTTATGGCTACACCTTC.

This chain links TRBV18 with TRBJ2-5; a weak D match, TRBD1 (5 bases). The V end lost 2 bases, the J end lost 1 base, and 11 bases lay between the germline ends. CDR1 KGHSH and CDR2 LQKENI come from the germline V gene. CDR3 size: 15 residues. In DNA form, the CDR3 reads TGTGCCAGCTCACCAAATCAGGGTCGCCAAGAGACCCAGTACTTC. This encodes CASSPNQGRQETQYF.

This sequence joins TRBV11-2 and TRBJ2-5, with D perhaps TRBD1 (6 bases). This CDR3 has 14 amino acids. V lost 5 bases to trimming and J lost 1 base, with 11 bases between them. From germline, CDR1 is SGHAT and CDR2 FQNNGV. CDR3: CASSPTGSQETQYF. The DNA of the CDR3 is TGTGCCAGCAGCCCTACAGGGTCCCAAGAGACCCAGTACTTC.

The V gene is TRBV6-5, the J gene TRBJ1-1, with no clear D. V was clipped by 0 bases and J by 3 bases, with 14 bases between them. In germline, CDR1 is MNHEY, CDR2 SVGAGI. The length of the CDR3 is 16 residues. CDR3 sequence (DNA): TGTGCCAGCAGTTACTCAGCGGACTCCCCATACACTGAAGCTTTCTTT. It translates to CASSYSADSPYTEAFF.

This sequence joins TRBV28 and TRBJ1-2; no firm D call. Germline CDR1 and CDR2: MDHEN and SYDVKM. The CDR3 has 11 amino acids. Between the trimmed V and J ends, which lost 6 bases and 4 bases, there was a span of 6 bases. The CDR3 reads CASSNPYGYTF. The CDR3 bases are TGTGCCAGCAGCAATCCCTATGGCTACACCTTC.

The V and J genes are TRBV19 and TRBJ1-5, with 8 bases lining up with TRBD1. CDR3 length: 13 residues. V trimming: 7 bases; J trimming: 7 bases; junction bases outside the gene matches: 6. CDR1 is LNHDA and CDR2 is SQIVND in the germline V gene (reference sequence). CDR3 bases: TGTGCCAGTACCCGGACAGGGTGGCAGCCCCAGCATTTT. As protein: CASTRTGWQPQHF.

J is TRBJ2-2 and V is TRBV10-1; D gene ambiguous. CDR1 and CDR2 (germline): WNHNN, SYGVQD (reference sequence). V lost 3 bases, J lost 2 bases, and 7 bases lay in between. The CDR3 contains 14 residues. This CDR3 is CASSEGDNTGELFF. The CDR3 region has the DNA TGCGCCAGCAGTGAAGGAGATAACACCGGGGAGCTGTTTTTT.

The CDR3 DNA reads TGTGCCAGCAGCTTAGTCCCCAATCCGCCGGGGAATGGAAACACCATATATTTT. It yields the protein CASSLVPNPPGNGNTIYF. V usage is TRBV7-2 and J usage is TRBJ1-3, with D uncertain. Trimming stripped 1 base from V and 3 bases from J, with 19 bases between. The CDR3 runs to 18 residues. The germline CDR1 and CDR2 sequences are SGHTA and FQGNSA.

The chain employs TRBV19 and TRBJ1-1, with D uncertain. CDR1 and CDR2 from the germline V gene are LNHDA and SQIVND (reference sequence). V gave up 3 bases and J gave up 0 bases, with 8 bases separating them. The CDR3 extends over 14 amino acids. The CDR3 DNA is TGTGCCAGTAGTATTGGGCAGGTGAACACTGAAGCTTTCTTT. Residues: CASSIGQVNTEAFF.

The chain carries TRBV9 and TRBJ1-5, with a weak D call TRBD1 (6 bases). V was clipped by 0 bases and J by 10 bases, with 11 bases between them. Germline V gene lookup returns CDR1 SGDLS and CDR2 YYNGEE. There are 13 residues in the CDR3. In DNA form, the CDR3 reads TGTGCCAGCAGCGTAGGGCTGGGACAACCCCAGCATTTT. As protein: CASSVGLGQPQHF.

The V and J genes are TRBV19 and TRBJ1-5; perhaps TRBD1 as D (5 bases). Trimming removed 4 bases from V and 1 base from J, with 11 bases in between. Germline V gene lookup returns CDR1 LNHDA and CDR2 SQIVND (reference sequence). The CDR3 spans 15 residues. In nucleotides, the CDR3 is TGTGCCAGTAGTACAGGGCAGATGAGCAATCAGCCCCAGCATTTT. This sequence encodes CASSTGQMSNQPQHF.

The chain carries TRBV30 and TRBJ1-5; 8 bases are a match to TRBD1. Germline assignment: CDR1 GTSNPN and CDR2 SVGIG (reference sequence). The CDR3 is made up of 13 amino acids. The V segment lost 3 bases and the J segment 2 bases; nucleotides outside the gene matches: 0. The CDR3 region has the DNA TGTGCCTGGAGGGACAGGGGCAATCAGCCCCAGCATTTT. This codes for CAWRDRGNQPQHF.

The chain joins TRBV11-3 to TRBJ2-3; D may be TRBD1 (5 bases). CDR1 and CDR2 (germline): SGHNT, YENEEA. The CDR3 is made up of 18 amino acids. The V and J ends lost 1 base and 3 bases respectively, with 20 bases between them. The CDR3 coding sequence is TGTGCCAGCAGCTTAGGTCGTCCTGGCAGGGAAGGAACAGATACGCAGTATTTT. It specifies CASSLGRPGREGTDTQYF.

The gene calls are TRBV5-1 and TRBJ2-1, with 7 nucleotides matching TRBD2. CDR1 SGHRS and CDR2 YFSETQ come from the germline V gene. The CDR3 extends over 15 amino acids. Germline trimming cut 5 bases from V and 4 bases from J; bases unmatched to any gene: 9. The CDR3 sequence: CASRRLALNYNEQFF. CDR3 bases: TGCGCCAGCAGGCGACTAGCCCTCAATTACAATGAGCAGTTCTTC.

V gene TRBV6-5 combines with J gene TRBJ1-1, with D perhaps matching TRBD1 (5 bases). CDR1 and CDR2 from the germline V gene are MNHEY and SVGAGI. The V end lost 11 bases, the J end lost 6 bases, and 19 bases lay between the germline ends. The CDR3 is made up of 13 amino acids. DNA of the CDR3: TGTGCCTGTTCAAAGGGGATAGTGTCTGAAGCTTTCTTT. Translation gives CACSKGIVSEAFF.

V usage is TRBV28 and J usage is TRBJ2-1, with D maybe TRBD1 (6 bases). V shed 5 bases and J shed 4 bases, with 21 bases lying between them. Germline lookup yields CDR1 MDHEN and CDR2 SYDVKM. This CDR3 has 17 amino acids. The DNA of the CDR3 is TGTGCCAGCAGTGGGGGACACAACCAGGTACAATACAATGAGCAGTTCTTC. Encoded protein: CASSGGHNQVQYNEQFF.

The chain has TRBV6-2 or TRBV6-3 and TRBJ1-1; 11 nucleotides align to TRBD1. From germline, CDR1 is MNHEY and CDR2 SVGEGT. V gave up 5 bases and J gave up 6 bases; unmatched junction bases: 5. This CDR3 region has 14 residues. CDR3 coding DNA: TGTGCCAGCAGTAACCCGGGACAGGGGGCTGAAGCTTTCTTT. It encodes CASSNPGQGAEAFF.